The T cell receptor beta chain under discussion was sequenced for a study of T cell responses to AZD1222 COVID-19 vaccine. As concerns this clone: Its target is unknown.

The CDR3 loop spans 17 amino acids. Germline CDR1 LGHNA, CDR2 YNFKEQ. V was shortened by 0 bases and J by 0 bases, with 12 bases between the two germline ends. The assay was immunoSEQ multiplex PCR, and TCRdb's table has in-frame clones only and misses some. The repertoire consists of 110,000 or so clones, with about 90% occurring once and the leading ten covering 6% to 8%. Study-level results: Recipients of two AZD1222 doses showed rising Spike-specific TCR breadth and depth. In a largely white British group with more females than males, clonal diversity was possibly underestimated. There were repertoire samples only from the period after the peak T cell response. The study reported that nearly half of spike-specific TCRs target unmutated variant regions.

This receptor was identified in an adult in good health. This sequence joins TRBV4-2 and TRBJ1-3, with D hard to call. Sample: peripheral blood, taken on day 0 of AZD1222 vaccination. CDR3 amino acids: CASSQEVQVDSGNTIYF. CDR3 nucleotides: TGTGCCAGCAGCCAAGAGGTGCAGGTCGACTCTGGAAACACCATATATTTT.